This section outlines one TCR beta chain sequence together with its context. Its target is not known. CDR1 is KGHSH and CDR2 is LQKENI in the germline V gene. The CDR3 covers 16 residues. V lost 3 bases and J 2 bases, leaving 17 bases between the germline ends. With 60 Vbeta and 13 Jbeta primers, the PCR was carried out. Here immunoSEQ multiplex PCR was the method, and the copy in TCRdb shows in-frame clones only, minus some. Its clone listing holds some 70,000 clones. This sample stems from a study of cytomegalovirus exposure and HLA in healthy donors. General observations from the study: There was a cluster of highly shared sequence variants that was likely a sequencing artifact. As immune exposure information, only CMV serostatus was available. Most TCR sequences were uncommon, yet certain public TCRs appeared in many donors. A later analysis linked a missense variant in DCLRE1C to the trimming of TCR beta V and J genes.

The V gene is TRBV18, the J gene TRBJ2-7; tentatively, D is TRBD1 (5 bases). Sequenced input: PBMCs. The sequence came from a man in his forties in good health and CMV-seronegative. CDR3 sequence: CASSPLGPSPAYEQYF. CDR3 DNA sequence: TGTGCCAGCTCACCCCTGGGGCCGAGCCCAGCCTACGAGCAGTACTTC. Complete variable domain (other parts from reference TRBV18 and TRBJ2-7): NAGVMQNPRHLVRRRGQEARLRCSPMKGHSHVYWYRQLPEEGLKFMVYLQKENIIDESGMPKERFSAEFPKEGPSILRIQQVVRGDSAAYFCASSPLGPSPAYEQYFGPGTRLTVT.